Following are 21 T cell receptor beta chains from one sample sequenced in a study of blood T cell repertoires in COVID-19. TCRdb's table, derived via immunoSEQ multiplex PCR, lists solely in-frame clones and lacks some. The sample lists tens of thousands of clones; around 79% were seen once. Sequencing was carried out using peripheral blood. The receptors here all came from a human donor in a cohort sampled during active COVID-19.

This clone was counted a single time. The rearrangement uses TRBV28 and TRBJ1-1; possibly TRBD1 for D (5 bases). V lost 5 bases to trimming and J lost 6 bases, with 16 bases between them. The germline gives CDR1 MDHEN, CDR2 SYDVKM. The CDR3 contains 14 residues. The CDR3 is CASSPPRGSAEAFF. Here the CDR3 DNA reads TGTGCCAGCAGTCCCCCCCGGGGGTCGGCTGAAGCTTTCTTT.

The V and J genes are TRBV24-1 and TRBJ1-2; 7 bases match TRBD1. There are 17 residues in the CDR3. J gave up 4 bases and V 5 bases, and 15 bases lay outside the gene matches. Looked up from germline, CDR1 is KGHDR and CDR2 is SFDVKD. As DNA, the CDR3 is TGTGCCACCAGTGGTATCGACCGGGACACAGGGGCCTATGGCTACACCTTC. Its translation: CATSGIDRDTGAYGYTF.

The CDR3 here is CASSLREGYNEQFF. The DNA of the CDR3 is TGTGCCAGCAGCCTTCGGGAGGGCTACAATGAGCAGTTCTTC. The chain couples TRBV14 to TRBJ2-1, with TRBD2 matching 8 bases. V shed 4 bases, J shed 3 bases, and the junction held 2 bases outside the gene matches. This CDR3 is 14 amino acids long. In germline, CDR1 is SGHDN, CDR2 FVKESK.

V usage is TRBV6-5 and J usage is TRBJ2-3; TRBD2 matches at 9 bases. The CDR3 is made up of 15 amino acids. Trimming cost V 11 bases and J 5 bases; bases outside gene matches: 14. Germline V CDR1 and CDR2: MNHEY, SVGAGI. CDR3 bases: TGTGCCTCCAGCGGGGAGCGAGCGGGAGGAGATACGCAGTATTTT. Encoded protein: CASSGERAGGDTQYF.

The chain uses TRBV6-1 and TRBJ1-2; 7 bases align to TRBD1. CDR1 is MNHNS, CDR2 SASEGT, per germline. There are 14 residues in the CDR3. The trim removed 3 bases at V and 7 bases at J, leaving 8 bases unmatched. CDR3 in DNA: TGTGCCAGCAGTGATACCGACAGGGTCGCTGGCTACACCTTC. Amino acids: CASSDTDRVAGYTF.

The chain links TRBV2 to TRBJ2-7; 8 nucleotides align to TRBD1. The J segment lost 3 bases and the V segment lost 8 bases, leaving 3 bases of the junction unmatched. The germline V gene has CDR1 SNHLY and CDR2 FYNNEI. This CDR3 has 12 amino acids. The CDR3 region is CASGDRNYEQYF. Written as DNA, the CDR3 is TGTGCCAGCGGGGACAGGAACTACGAGCAGTACTTC. The full variable domain, in which reference TRBV2 and TRBJ2-7 provide the parts outside the CDR3, is EPEVTQTPSHQVTQMGQEVILRCVPISNHLYFYWYRQILGQKVEFLVSFYNNEISEKSEIFDDQFSVERPDGSNFTLKIRSTKLEDSAMYFCASGDRNYEQYFGPGTRLTVT.

V and J are TRBV15 and TRBJ2-1, with TRBD2 as a possible D gene (5 bases). Germline V gene sequence: CDR1 LNHNV, CDR2 YYDKDF (reference sequence). The CDR3 sequence is 13 residues long. The V gene lost 3 bases and the J gene lost 7 bases, with 10 bases spanning the gap. The CDR3 protein is CATSSRSGNEQFF. CDR3 nucleotides: TGTGCCACCAGCAGCCGTTCGGGGAATGAGCAGTTCTTC.

The chain couples TRBV4-2 to TRBJ2-1; 10 bases match TRBD2. With 1 base clipped from V and 4 bases from J, the junction kept 4 bases outside the gene matches. This CDR3 is 16 amino acids long. The germline V gene has CDR1 LGHNA and CDR2 YNFKEQ. The CDR3 sequence is CASSQAGLAVYNEQFF. DNA of the CDR3: TGTGCCAGCAGCCAAGCTGGACTAGCGGTGTACAATGAGCAGTTCTTC.

The J gene is TRBJ1-2, the V gene TRBV19, with a possible D match to TRBD1 (6 bases). The V end lost 6 bases, the J end lost 4 bases, and 12 bases lay between the germline ends. Germline loops: CDR1 LNHDA, CDR2 SQIVND (reference sequence). The CDR3 spans 13 residues. In DNA form, the CDR3 reads TGTGCCAGTAGACAGGGTCAGGCCTATGGCTACACCTTC. Protein sequence: CASRQGQAYGYTF.

This chain connects TRBV11-2 to TRBJ2-1; 10 bases agree with TRBD2. With V trimmed by 1 base and J by 8 bases, 8 bases remained unmatched. In germline, CDR1 is SGHAT, CDR2 FQNNGV. This CDR3 is 16 amino acids long. The CDR3 spells CASSLVLLAGAHEQFF. CDR3 in DNA: TGTGCCAGCAGCTTAGTTTTGCTAGCGGGAGCTCATGAGCAGTTCTTC.

This chain links TRBV28 with TRBJ2-3; D is uncertain. Trimming took 4 bases from V and 5 from J, leaving 10 bases between them. Per germline, CDR1 MDHEN and CDR2 SYDVKM. The CDR3 covers 13 residues. The CDR3, as DNA: TGTGCCAGCAGTTCGTTGGCTGGAGATACGCAGTATTTT. Its protein is CASSSLAGDTQYF.

The chain carries TRBV11-2 and TRBJ1-1; the D gene is possibly TRBD1 (5 bases). V shed 5 bases and J shed 4 bases, with 11 bases lying between them. CDR1 is SGHAT, CDR2 FQNNGV, per germline. CDR3 length: 13 amino acids. The CDR3 loop is CASSPTVGTEAFF. The CDR3 coding sequence is TGTGCCAGCAGCCCGACAGTGGGCACTGAAGCTTTCTTT. The full variable domain, completed using reference TRBV11-2 and TRBJ1-1, is EAGVAQSPRYKIIEKRQSVAFWCNPISGHATLYWYQQILGQGPKLLIQFQNNGVVDDSQLPKDRFSAERLKGVDSTLKIQPAKLEDSAVYLCASSPTVGTEAFFGQGTRLTVV.

This clone has more than one count but fewer than ten. The V gene is TRBV19, the J gene TRBJ2-2; 8 positions agree with TRBD2. Germline V gene lookup returns CDR1 LNHDA and CDR2 SQIVND (reference sequence). The V and J ends lost 4 bases and 0 bases, in that order; junction bases with no gene match: 4. The CDR3 contains 16 residues. The DNA of the CDR3 is TGTGCCAGTAGTAGGGGGGGACTAGCGAACACCGGGGAGCTGTTTTTT. Its protein product is CASSRGGLANTGELFF. Full variable domain (missing parts from reference TRBV19 and TRBJ2-2): DGGITQSPKYLFRKEGQNVTLSCEQNLNHDAMYWYRQDPGQGLRLIYYSQIVNDFQKGDIAEGYSVSREKKESFPLTVTSAQKNPTAFYLCASSRGGLANTGELFFGEGSRLTVL.

This clone appeared a few times. The rearrangement links TRBV10-1 to TRBJ2-2; possibly TRBD1 for D (7 bases). The CDR3 consists of 15 residues. Trimming cost V 6 bases and J 0 bases, with 11 bases left between them. Germline lookup yields CDR1 WNHNN and CDR2 SYGVQD (reference sequence). The CDR3 DNA reads as TGCGCCAGCAGGCGGGACAGCGCGAACACCGGGGAGCTGTTTTTT. It encodes CASRRDSANTGELFF.

The chain recombines TRBV6-1 with TRBJ2-1; 9 bases map to TRBD2. CDR3 length: 15 amino acids. Looked up from germline, CDR1 is MNHNS and CDR2 is SASEGT. The J segment lost 3 bases and the V segment lost 3 bases, leaving 3 bases of the junction unmatched. CDR3 DNA sequence: TGTGCCAGCAGTGAGATAGCGGGAGTCTACAATGAGCAGTTCTTC. This encodes CASSEIAGVYNEQFF.

The V call is TRBV28, the J call TRBJ2-4; 9 bases agree with TRBD1. Germline V gives CDR1 MDHEN, CDR2 SYDVKM. This CDR3 spans 15 amino acids. V trimming: 6 bases; J trimming: 5 bases; junction bases outside the gene matches: 8. The CDR3 spells CASRETGGRENIQYF. The CDR3 DNA follows: TGTGCCAGCAGAGAAACAGGGGGCAGAGAAAACATTCAGTACTTC.

The chain carries TRBV25-1 and TRBJ1-1; 9 positions match TRBD1. Trimming cost V 9 bases and J 5 bases; bases outside gene matches: 7. CDR1 is MGHDK, CDR2 SYGVNS, per germline. This CDR3 is 13 amino acids long. CDR3 sequence (DNA): TGTGCCAGATTCACAGGGGGCCGAACTGAAGCTTTCTTT. Its protein product is CARFTGGRTEAFF. The entire variable domain, with the rest obtained from reference TRBV25-1 and TRBJ1-1, is as follows: EADIYQTPRYLVIGTGKKITLECSQTMGHDKMYWYQQDPGMELHLIHYSYGVNSTEKGDLSSESTVSRIRTEHFPLTLESARPSHTSQYLCARFTGGRTEAFFGQGTRLTVV.

This clone is a singleton in its sample. V and J are TRBV7-2 and TRBJ2-1; 7 positions agree with TRBD1. The V and J ends lost 1 base and 7 bases, in that order; junction bases with no gene match: 7. CDR1 is SGHTA and CDR2 is FQGNSA in the germline V gene. The CDR3 totals 15 residues. The CDR3: CASSLGGGGFNEQFF. CDR3 DNA sequence: TGTGCCAGCAGCTTAGGAGGGGGCGGTTTTAATGAGCAGTTCTTC.

This clone has a handful of counts. The CDR3 spells CASSLSPYEQYF. For the CDR3, the DNA is TGTGCCAGCAGTTTATCTCCCTACGAGCAGTACTTC. The rearrangement uses TRBV28 and TRBJ2-7, with no clear D. Germline values: CDR1 MDHEN, CDR2 SYDVKM. Deletions cut 1 base from V and 2 bases from J, with 3 bases between. The CDR3 is 12 residues long.

The chain couples TRBV30 to TRBJ2-3; TRBD1 matches 7 bases. The CDR3 has 15 residues. Germline V lookup: CDR1 GTSNPN, CDR2 SVGIG (reference sequence). Trimming cost V 0 bases and J 4 bases; bases outside gene matches: 7. The CDR3 here is CAWSVEGGVADTQYF. As DNA, the CDR3 is TGTGCCTGGAGTGTTGAAGGGGGCGTCGCAGATACGCAGTATTTT.

The chain is built from TRBV19 and TRBJ2-1, with 9 nucleotides matching TRBD2. The V and J ends lost 5 bases and 8 bases, in that order; junction bases with no gene match: 13. This CDR3 spans 16 amino acids. CDR1 is LNHDA and CDR2 is SQIVND in the germline V gene (reference sequence). In nucleotides, the CDR3 is TGTGCCAGTAGTGTCCTCGGGACTAGCCGTAGGGATGAGCAGTTCTTC. Its protein is CASSVLGTSRRDEQFF.